The clone carrying this T cell receptor beta chain was counted between two and nine times. The sample originates from a study of T-cell reconstitution after alpha-beta-depleted transplantation in children. The CDR3 extends over 14 amino acids. Germline-derived CDR1 and CDR2 are LGHDT and YNNKEL (reference sequence). V was clipped by 3 bases and J by 4 bases; unmatched bases: 4. TCRbeta library construction was performed incorporating unique molecular identifiers. Each CDR3 protein gets one entry after TCRdb re-called the PCR reads with MiXCR. This table holds approximately 520,000 distinct CDR3 sequences, 30% to 35% found once.

The sequenced sample was PBMCs from the stem cell graft donor, obtained from the stem cell graft. The rearrangement links TRBV3-1 to TRBJ1-2, with 8 bases fitting TRBD1. The clonotype was recovered from a human donor who donated a stem cell graft to a child with aplastic anemia. The CDR3 region has the DNA TGTGCCAGCAGCCACCGGACAGGGCGCTATGGCTACACCTTC. Protein: CASSHRTGRYGYTF.